This T cell receptor beta chain derives from a study of CD4 T cells in relation to SARS-CoV-2 and coronaviruses. Study-level information: PBMCs were cultured with antigen for roughly 9 days before TCR beta sequencing.

The unexposed donors gave CD4+ T cells in 2011-2018, prior to COVID-19. The cells were cultured for approximately 10 days before CD4+ T cells were isolated. Unexposed-donor CD4+ T cells were probed with SARS-CoV-2 S/N and four cold-coronavirus spikes, cells permitting. Fresh IL-2 medium replaced half the medium on days 3 and 7. Trimming took 6 bases from V and 5 from J, leaving 16 bases between them. Germline CDR1 is SGHVS and CDR2 is FQNEAQ. This CDR3 is built from 14 residues. To note about this clone: Its antigen is as yet unknown.

Some clones are missing from TCRdb's copy, which holds only in-frame ones; the method was immunoSEQ multiplex PCR. The sample holds some 28,000 clones, just under 75% seen once. This sequence was found in a human donor in good health. Sequencing used CD4+ T cells from PBMCs, cultured in vitro. The V gene is TRBV7-8, the J gene TRBJ2-5; D not resolved. The CDR3 loop is CASSFRWGRETQYF. The CDR3 coding sequence is TGTGCCAGCAGTTTCCGGTGGGGAAGGGAGACCCAGTACTTC.